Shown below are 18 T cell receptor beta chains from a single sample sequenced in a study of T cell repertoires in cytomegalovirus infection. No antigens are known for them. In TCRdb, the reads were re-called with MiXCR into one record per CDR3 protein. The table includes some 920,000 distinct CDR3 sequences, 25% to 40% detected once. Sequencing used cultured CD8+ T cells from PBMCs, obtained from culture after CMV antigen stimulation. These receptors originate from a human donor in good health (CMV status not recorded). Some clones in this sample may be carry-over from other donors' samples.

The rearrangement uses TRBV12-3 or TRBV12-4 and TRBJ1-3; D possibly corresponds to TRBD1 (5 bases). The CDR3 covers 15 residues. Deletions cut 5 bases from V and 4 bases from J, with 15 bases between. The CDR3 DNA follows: TGTGCCAGCAGTCGGGACGCCGACTCCGGAAACACCATATATTTT. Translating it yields CASSRDADSGNTIYF.

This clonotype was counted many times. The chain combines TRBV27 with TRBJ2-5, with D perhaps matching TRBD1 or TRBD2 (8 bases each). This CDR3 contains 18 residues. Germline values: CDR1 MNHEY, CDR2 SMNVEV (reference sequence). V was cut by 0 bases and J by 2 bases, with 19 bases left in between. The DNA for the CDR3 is TGTGCCAGCAGTTTATCGCCCCAGGGGGCGGGGGGTCAAGAGACCCAGTACTTC. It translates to CASSLSPQGAGGQETQYF.

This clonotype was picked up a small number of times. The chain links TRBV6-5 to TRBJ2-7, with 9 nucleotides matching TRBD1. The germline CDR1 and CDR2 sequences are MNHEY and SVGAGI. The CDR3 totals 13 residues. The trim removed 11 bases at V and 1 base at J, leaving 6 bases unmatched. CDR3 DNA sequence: TGTGCCTCCTCAGGACAGGGGTCCTACGAGCAGTACTTC. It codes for CASSGQGSYEQYF.

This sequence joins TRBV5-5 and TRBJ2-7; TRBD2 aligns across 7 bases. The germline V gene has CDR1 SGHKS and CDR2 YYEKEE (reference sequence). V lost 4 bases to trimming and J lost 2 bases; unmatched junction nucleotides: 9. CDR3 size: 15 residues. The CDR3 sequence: CASSPRTSWTYEQYF. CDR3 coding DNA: TGTGCCAGCAGCCCCCGGACTAGTTGGACCTACGAGCAGTACTTC. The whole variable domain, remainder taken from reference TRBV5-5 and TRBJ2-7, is DAGVTQSPTHLIKTRGQQVTLRCSPISGHKSVSWYQQVLGQGPQFIFQYYEKEERGRGNFPDRFSARQFPNYSSELNVNALLLGDSALYLCASSPRTSWTYEQYFGPGTRLTVT.

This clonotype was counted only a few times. The chain's CDR3 is CASSQRGFRGDEQYF. CDR3 in DNA: TGCGCCAGCAGCCAAAGGGGATTCAGGGGGGACGAGCAGTACTTC. The V call is TRBV4-1, the J call TRBJ2-7, with a weak D call TRBD1 (7 bases). Trimming left V 2 bases short and J 5 bases short, with 16 bases between. This CDR3 has 15 residues. The V gene's germline CDR1 is MGHRA and CDR2 YSYEKL.

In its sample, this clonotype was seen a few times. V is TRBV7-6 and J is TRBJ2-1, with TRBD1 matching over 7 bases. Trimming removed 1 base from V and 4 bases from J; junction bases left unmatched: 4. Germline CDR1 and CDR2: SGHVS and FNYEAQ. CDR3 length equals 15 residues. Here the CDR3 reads CASSLVRDRYNEQFF. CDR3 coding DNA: TGTGCCAGCAGCTTAGTTCGGGACAGATACAATGAGCAGTTCTTC.

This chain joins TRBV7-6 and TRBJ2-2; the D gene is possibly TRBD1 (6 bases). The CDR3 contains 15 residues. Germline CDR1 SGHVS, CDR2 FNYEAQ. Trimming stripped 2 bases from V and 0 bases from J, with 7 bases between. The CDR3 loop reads CASSLQGTNTGELFF. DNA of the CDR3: TGTGCCAGCAGCTTACAGGGGACGAACACCGGGGAGCTGTTTTTT.

The CDR3 protein is CASRGSTNEQFF. The CDR3 DNA reads as TGTGCCAGCAGGGGATCTACCAATGAGCAGTTCTTC. This chain connects TRBV12-3 or TRBV12-4 to TRBJ2-1; D is unclear. V lost 6 bases, J lost 6 bases, and 9 bases lay in between. There are 12 residues in the CDR3.

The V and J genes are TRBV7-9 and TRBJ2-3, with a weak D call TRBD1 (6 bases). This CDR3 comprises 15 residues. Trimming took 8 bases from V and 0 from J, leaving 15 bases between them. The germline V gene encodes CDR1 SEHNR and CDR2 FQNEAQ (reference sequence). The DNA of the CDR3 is TGTGCCAGCGGTGGGGGCTCCGGTAGCACAGATACGCAGTATTTT. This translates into CASGGGSGSTDTQYF.

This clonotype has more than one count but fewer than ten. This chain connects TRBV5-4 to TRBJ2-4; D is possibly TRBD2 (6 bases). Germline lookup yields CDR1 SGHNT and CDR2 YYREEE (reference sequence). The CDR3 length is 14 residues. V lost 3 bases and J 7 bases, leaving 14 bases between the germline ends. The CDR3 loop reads CASSSEGTGNIQYF. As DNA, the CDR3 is TGTGCCAGCAGCTCGGAGGGGACTGGGAACATTCAGTACTTC. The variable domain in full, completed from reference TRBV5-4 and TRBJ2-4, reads ETGVTQSPTHLIKTRGQQVTLRCSSQSGHNTVSWYQQALGQGPQFIFQYYREEENGRGNFPPRFSGLQFPNYSSELNVNALELDDSALYLCASSSEGTGNIQYFGAGTRLSVL.

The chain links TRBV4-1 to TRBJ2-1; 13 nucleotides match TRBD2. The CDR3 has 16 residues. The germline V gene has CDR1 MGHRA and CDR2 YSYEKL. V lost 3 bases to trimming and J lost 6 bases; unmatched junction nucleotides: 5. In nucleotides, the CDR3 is TGCGCCAGCAGCCACCGCGGGACTAGCGGGACCAATGAGCAGTTCTTC. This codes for CASSHRGTSGTNEQFF.

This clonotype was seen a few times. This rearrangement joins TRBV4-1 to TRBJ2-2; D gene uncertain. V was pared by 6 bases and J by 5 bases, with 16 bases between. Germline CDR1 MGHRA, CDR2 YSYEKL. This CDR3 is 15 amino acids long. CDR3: CASSPPTGMTGELFF. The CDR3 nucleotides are TGCGCCAGCAGTCCCCCGACCGGTATGACCGGGGAGCTGTTTTTT.

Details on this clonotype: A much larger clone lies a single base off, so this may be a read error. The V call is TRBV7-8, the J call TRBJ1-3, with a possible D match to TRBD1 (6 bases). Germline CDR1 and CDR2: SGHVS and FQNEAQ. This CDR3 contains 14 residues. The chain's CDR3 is CANSLEGGGNTIYF. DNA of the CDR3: TGTGCCAACAGCTTAGAGGGGGGCGGAAACACCATATATTTT.

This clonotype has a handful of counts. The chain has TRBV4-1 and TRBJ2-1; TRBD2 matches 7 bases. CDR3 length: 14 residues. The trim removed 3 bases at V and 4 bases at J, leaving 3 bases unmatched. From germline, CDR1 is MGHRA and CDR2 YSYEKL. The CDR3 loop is CASSHTSEYNEQFF. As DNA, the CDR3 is TGCGCCAGCAGCCACACTAGCGAGTACAATGAGCAGTTCTTC.

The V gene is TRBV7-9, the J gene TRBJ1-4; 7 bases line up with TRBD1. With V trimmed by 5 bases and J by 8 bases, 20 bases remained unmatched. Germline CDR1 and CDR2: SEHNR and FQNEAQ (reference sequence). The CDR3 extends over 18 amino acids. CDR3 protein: CASSPLPRDRVGEEKLFF. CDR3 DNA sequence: TGTGCCAGCAGCCCACTCCCTCGCGACAGGGTCGGGGAGGAAAAACTGTTTTTT.

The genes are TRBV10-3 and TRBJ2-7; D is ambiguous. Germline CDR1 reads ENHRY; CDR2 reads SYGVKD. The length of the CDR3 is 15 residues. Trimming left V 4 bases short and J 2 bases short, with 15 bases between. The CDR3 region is CAISASSGLPYEQYF. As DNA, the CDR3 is TGTGCCATCAGTGCAAGCTCCGGGCTCCCCTACGAGCAGTACTTC.

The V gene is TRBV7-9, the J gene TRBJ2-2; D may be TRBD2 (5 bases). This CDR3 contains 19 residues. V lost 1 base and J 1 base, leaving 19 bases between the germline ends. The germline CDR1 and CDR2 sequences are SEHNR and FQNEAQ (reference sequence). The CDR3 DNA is TGTGCCAGCAGCTTAGGCCTCCCGCGGGCCGGCATGAACACCGGGGAGCTGTTTTTT. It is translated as CASSLGLPRAGMNTGELFF.

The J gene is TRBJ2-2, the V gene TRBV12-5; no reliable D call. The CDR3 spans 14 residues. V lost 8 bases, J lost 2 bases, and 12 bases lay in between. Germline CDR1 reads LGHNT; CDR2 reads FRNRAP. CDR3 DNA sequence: TGTGCTAGTACGCAAGGGATCAACACCGGGGAGCTGTTTTTT. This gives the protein CASTQGINTGELFF. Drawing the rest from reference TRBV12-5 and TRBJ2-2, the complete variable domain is DARVTQTPRHKVTEMGQEVTMRCQPILGHNTVFWYRQTMMQGLELLAYFRNRAPLDDSGMPKDRFSAEMPDATLATLKIQPSEPRDSAVYFCASTQGINTGELFFGEGSRLTVL.